The sequence of this T cell receptor (beta chain) was determined in a study of cytomegalovirus exposure and HLA in healthy donors. This clone was picked up one time. This CDR3 has 14 residues. Germline CDR1 KGHSH, CDR2 LQKENI. This PCR relied on a set of 60 Vbeta primers and 13 Jbeta primers. The data were produced by immunoSEQ multiplex PCR, yet TCRdb's version contains in-frame clones alone and is incomplete. The sample records about 140,000 clones, about four fifths being singletons. This receptor was identified in a man aged 35-49 years in good health and CMV-seronegative. The V and J genes are TRBV18 and TRBJ2-5, with D perhaps matching TRBD2 (6 bases). The tail of the sequence fits TRBJ2-7 better, so the J call may be wrong. The sample comprised PBMCs. The CDR3 DNA reads as TGTGCCAGCTCACCAACCGGGAGTCGTTCCGAGCAGTACTTC. This gives the protein CASSPTGSRSEQYF.